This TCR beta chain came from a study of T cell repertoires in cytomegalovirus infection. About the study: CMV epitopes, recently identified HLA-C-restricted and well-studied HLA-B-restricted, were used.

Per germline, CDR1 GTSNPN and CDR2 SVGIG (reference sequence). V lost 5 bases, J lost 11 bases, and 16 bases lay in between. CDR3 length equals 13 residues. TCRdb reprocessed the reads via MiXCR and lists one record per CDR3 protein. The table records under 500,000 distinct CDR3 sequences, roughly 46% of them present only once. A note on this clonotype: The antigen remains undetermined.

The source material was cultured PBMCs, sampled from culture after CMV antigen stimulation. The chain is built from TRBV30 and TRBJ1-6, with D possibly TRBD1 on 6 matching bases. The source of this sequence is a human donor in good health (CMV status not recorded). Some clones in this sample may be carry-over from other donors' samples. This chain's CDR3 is CAWRPEGEAPLHF. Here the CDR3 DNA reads TGTGCCTGGCGGCCCGAGGGGGAGGCACCCCTCCACTTT.